Presented here are 23 T cell receptor beta chains from one specimen sequenced in a study of T cell responses to AZD1222 COVID-19 vaccine. Sequencing used immunoSEQ multiplex PCR; TCRdb keeps in-frame clones, though not all of them. The table shows about 110,000 clones, with 80% to 95% occurring only once. The starting material was peripheral blood, obtained on day 0 of AZD1222 vaccination. These receptor sequences come from an adult in good health.

The chain links TRBV5-1 to TRBJ1-1; 10 bases map to TRBD1. CDR1 is SGHRS, CDR2 YFSETQ, per germline. J gave up 11 bases and V 7 bases, and 14 bases lay outside the gene matches. The CDR3 totals 14 residues. DNA of the CDR3: TGCGCCAGCTCAACCCCCGGGACAGGGGTAGCGGCTTTCTTT. Translating it yields CASSTPGTGVAAFF.

The chain carries TRBV27 and TRBJ1-1; 8 bases line up with TRBD1. The germline gives CDR1 MNHEY, CDR2 SMNVEV (reference sequence). V lost 4 bases to trimming and J lost 8 bases; unmatched junction nucleotides: 6. This CDR3 region has 13 residues. The CDR3 DNA is TGTGCCAGCAGTTCGGGACAGGTGATGGAAGCTTTCTTT. Its protein product is CASSSGQVMEAFF.

The chain carries TRBV4-1 and TRBJ2-1; 9 bases agree with TRBD1. CDR1 and CDR2 from the germline V gene are MGHRA and YSYEKL. V shed 4 bases and J 7 bases; nucleotides not matched to a gene: 17. The length of the CDR3 is 18 residues. CDR3 nucleotides: TGCGCCAGCAGCCCCCTCAGTAGGGGACAGGGAAAGGTGAATGAGCAGTTCTTC. It codes for CASSPLSRGQGKVNEQFF.

The chain carries TRBV27 and TRBJ1-5; D is undetermined. V was pared by 2 bases and J by 2 bases, with 13 bases between. This CDR3 is 16 amino acids long. The V gene's germline CDR1 is MNHEY and CDR2 SMNVEV (reference sequence). The CDR3 loop reads CASSLKSRRGNQPQHF. For the CDR3, the DNA is TGTGCCAGCAGTTTAAAGTCCAGGCGTGGCAATCAGCCCCAGCATTTT.

This clone was seen a few times. The rearrangement uses TRBV5-1 and TRBJ1-4; D not certain. The ends were cut back, 5 bases at V and 4 bases at J, with 12 bases in the middle. Germline V gene data show CDR1 as SGHRS and CDR2 as YFSETQ. This CDR3 has 14 amino acids. CDR3 sequence: CASSLQPSNEKLFF. CDR3 DNA sequence: TGCGCCAGCAGTCTACAGCCTAGTAATGAAAAACTGTTTTTT.

The chain uses TRBV7-9 and TRBJ2-3, with 10 nucleotides matching TRBD1. J was trimmed by 3 bases and V by 3 bases; bases with no gene match: 12. The CDR3 has 18 residues. Germline V lookup: CDR1 SEHNR, CDR2 FQNEAQ (reference sequence). The CDR3 DNA follows: TGTGCCAGCAGCTTTTCCCAAACGGGACAGGGGTGGACAGATACGCAGTATTTT. Its translation: CASSFSQTGQGWTDTQYF.

This chain uses TRBV19 with TRBJ1-4; 7 nucleotides align to TRBD1. The CDR3 has 11 residues. Germline loops: CDR1 LNHDA, CDR2 SQIVND (reference sequence). CDR3: CPHRGLGRLFF. DNA for the CDR3: TGTCCTCACAGGGGATTGGGGAGACTGTTTTTT.

In its sample, this clone was seen once. The V call is TRBV10-3, the J call TRBJ2-2; D gene uncertain. The CDR3 totals 14 residues. With 4 bases removed from V and 4 bases from J, the gap between germline ends came to 10 bases. Germline assignment: CDR1 ENHRY and CDR2 SYGVKD. The CDR3 nucleotides read TGTGCCATCAGTGGGCAGGAATCCACCGGGGAGCTGTTTTTT. This translates into CAISGQESTGELFF.

V is TRBV6-1 and J is TRBJ1-3, with D possibly being TRBD1 (6 bases). This CDR3 is 15 amino acids long. V was clipped by 7 bases and J by 5 bases, with 18 bases between them. Looked up from germline, CDR1 is MNHNS and CDR2 is SASEGT. In nucleotides, the CDR3 is TGTGCCAGCAAAAGAATGGACAGTACAAGAAACACCATATATTTT. Encoded protein: CASKRMDSTRNTIYF.

The rearrangement links TRBV6-2 or TRBV6-3 to TRBJ1-2, with TRBD1 as a possible D gene (6 bases). The CDR3 length is 18 residues. CDR1 and CDR2 (germline): MNHEY, SVGEGT. V was clipped by 2 bases and J by 1 base, with 20 bases between them. The CDR3, as DNA: TGTGCCAGCAGTTACCGCAGGGGCCTTACAGCCCTTAACTATGGCTACACCTTC. Residues: CASSYRRGLTALNYGYTF.

The chain's CDR3 is CASSPYDRGEAFF. The CDR3 DNA is TGTGCCAGCTCACCATACGACAGGGGGGAAGCTTTCTTT. The chain couples TRBV18 to TRBJ1-1; 9 bases match TRBD1. The V and J ends lost 2 bases and 8 bases, in that order; junction bases with no gene match: 3. The CDR3 consists of 13 residues. CDR1 KGHSH and CDR2 LQKENI come from the germline V gene.

In the case of this clone: Other DNA sequences of this sample code for an identical CDR3. The chain has TRBV7-9 and TRBJ1-1; no reliable D call. Per germline, CDR1 SEHNR and CDR2 FQNEAQ (reference sequence). The CDR3 covers 14 residues. The V end lost 3 bases, the J end lost 1 base, and 9 bases lay between the germline ends. CDR3 in DNA: TGTGCCAGCAGCTTTGGCAGGCAGAACACTGAAGCTTTCTTT. The encoded protein is CASSFGRQNTEAFF.

The V call is TRBV2, the J call TRBJ1-5; a possible D gene is TRBD1 (5 bases). The CDR3 runs to 15 residues. V was clipped by 7 bases and J by 1 base, with 14 bases between them. Germline V lookup: CDR1 SNHLY, CDR2 FYNNEI. The CDR3 region has the DNA TGTGCCAGCACCTTTTCAGGGCTGAGCAATCAGCCCCAGCATTTT. As protein: CASTFSGLSNQPQHF.

The rearrangement links TRBV7-8 to TRBJ2-3; TRBD1 aligns across 9 bases. The V gene's germline CDR1 is SGHVS and CDR2 FQNEAQ. CDR3 length: 15 amino acids. V lost 5 bases to trimming and J lost 5 bases; unmatched junction nucleotides: 8. As DNA, the CDR3 is TGTGCCAGCAGCCGTACAGGGGGCAGGGTAGATACGCAGTATTTT. It encodes CASSRTGGRVDTQYF. Drawing the rest from reference TRBV7-8 and TRBJ2-3, the complete variable domain is GAGVSQSPRYKVAKRGQDVALRCDPISGHVSLFWYQQALGQGPEFLTYFQNEAQLDKSGLPSDRFFAERPEGSVSTLKIQRTQQEDSAVYLCASSRTGGRVDTQYFGPGTRLTVL.

J is TRBJ2-7 and V is TRBV19; 8 nucleotides agree with TRBD1. The CDR3 totals 14 residues. Trimming cost V 3 bases and J 4 bases; bases outside gene matches: 5. CDR1 is LNHDA and CDR2 is SQIVND in the germline V gene (reference sequence). The CDR3 region is CASSIDRGDYEQYF. CDR3 DNA sequence: TGTGCCAGTAGTATCGACAGGGGTGATTACGAGCAGTACTTC.

V usage is TRBV2 and J usage is TRBJ1-2; tentatively, D is TRBD1 (5 bases). This CDR3 spans 12 amino acids. Trimming removed 6 bases from V and 8 bases from J, with 13 bases in between. Germline V gives CDR1 SNHLY, CDR2 FYNNEI. This chain's CDR3 is CASRIREAGYTF. CDR3 nucleotides: TGTGCCAGCAGGATCAGGGAGGCCGGCTACACCTTC.

This chain connects TRBV5-1 to TRBJ2-1; possible D gene TRBD1, 6 bases. Germline V CDR1 and CDR2: SGHRS, YFSETQ. The CDR3 totals 13 residues. Trimming cost V 4 bases and J 12 bases, with 17 bases left between them. CDR3 amino acids: CASSAGTPIRQFF. As DNA, the CDR3 is TGCGCCAGCAGCGCCGGGACACCGATCCGGCAGTTCTTC. Full variable domain (outside the CDR3, taken from reference TRBV5-1 and TRBJ2-1): KAGVTQTPRYLIKTRGQQVTLSCSPISGHRSVSWYQQTPGQGLQFLFEYFSETQRNKGNFPGRFSGRQFSNSRSEMNVSTLELGDSALYLCASSAGTPIRQFFGPGTRLTVL.

The V and J genes are TRBV7-8 and TRBJ1-2; 9 positions agree with TRBD1. With 2 bases clipped from V and 8 bases from J, the junction kept 6 bases outside the gene matches. The CDR3 runs to 14 residues. From germline, CDR1 is SGHVS and CDR2 FQNEAQ. Here the CDR3 reads CASSLTRTGEGYTF. The CDR3 bases are TGTGCCAGCAGCTTAACACGGACAGGGGAAGGCTACACCTTC.

This chain joins TRBV2 and TRBJ2-1; D is possibly TRBD2 (6 bases). This CDR3 spans 11 amino acids. CDR1 and CDR2 (germline): SNHLY, FYNNEI. V lost 6 bases to trimming and J lost 8 bases, with 8 bases between them. This CDR3 reads CASRLADEQFF. In DNA, the CDR3 is TGTGCCAGCAGGTTAGCGGATGAGCAGTTCTTC.

The CDR3 DNA is TGTGCCAGCAACTCGGGACAGGGACTTTCACCCCTCCACTTT. Translation gives CASNSGQGLSPLHF. J is TRBJ1-6 and V is TRBV2; the match to TRBD1 covers 9 bases. The CDR3 has 14 amino acids. Germline CDR1 reads SNHLY; CDR2 reads FYNNEI. V was pared by 7 bases and J by 9 bases, with 7 bases of the junction left unmatched.

The genes are TRBV11-2 and TRBJ1-2, with D unresolved. The CDR3 is made up of 15 amino acids. Germline assignment: CDR1 SGHAT and CDR2 FQNNGV. Trimming cost V 3 bases and J 1 base, with 12 bases left between them. CDR3 sequence: CASSFRRGLNYGYTF. CDR3 DNA sequence: TGTGCCAGCAGCTTTCGTAGAGGCCTTAACTATGGCTACACCTTC.

V usage is TRBV9 and J usage is TRBJ2-2; tentative D call: TRBD2 (7 bases). Germline V gene lookup returns CDR1 SGDLS and CDR2 YYNGEE. The CDR3 runs to 15 residues. The V end was cut by 2 bases, the J end by 6 bases, with 14 bases between. In DNA, the CDR3 is TGTGCCAGCAGCGTCGGGGGGCTTGTAGCCGGGGAGCTGTTTTTT. This sequence encodes CASSVGGLVAGELFF.

This clone was detected once. This chain connects TRBV28 to TRBJ1-6; weak D call: TRBD1 (5 bases). With 5 bases removed from V and 7 bases from J, the gap between germline ends came to 15 bases. The CDR3 loop spans 15 amino acids. CDR1 is MDHEN and CDR2 is SYDVKM in the germline V gene. DNA of the CDR3: TGTGCCAGCAGTCCAGGGAAATGGTGGAATTCACCCCTCCACTTT. This gives the protein CASSPGKWWNSPLHF.